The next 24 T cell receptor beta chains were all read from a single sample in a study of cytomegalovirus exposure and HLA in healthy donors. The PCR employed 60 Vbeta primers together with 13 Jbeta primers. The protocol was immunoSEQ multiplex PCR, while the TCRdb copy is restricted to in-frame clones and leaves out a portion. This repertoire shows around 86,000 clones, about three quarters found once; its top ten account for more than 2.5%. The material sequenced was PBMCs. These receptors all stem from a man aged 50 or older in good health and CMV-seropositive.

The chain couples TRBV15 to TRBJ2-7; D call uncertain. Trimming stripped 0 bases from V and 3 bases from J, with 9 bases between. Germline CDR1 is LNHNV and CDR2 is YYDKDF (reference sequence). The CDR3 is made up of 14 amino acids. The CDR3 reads CATSRDPSGYEQYF. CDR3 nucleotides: TGTGCCACCAGCAGAGATCCCTCGGGCTACGAGCAGTACTTC.

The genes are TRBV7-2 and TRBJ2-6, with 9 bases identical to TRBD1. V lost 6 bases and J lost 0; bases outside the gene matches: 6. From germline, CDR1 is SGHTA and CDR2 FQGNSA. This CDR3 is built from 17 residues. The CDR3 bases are TGTGCCAGCAGACCCGGGACAGGGCACTCTGGGGCCAACGTCCTGACTTTC. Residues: CASRPGTGHSGANVLTF.

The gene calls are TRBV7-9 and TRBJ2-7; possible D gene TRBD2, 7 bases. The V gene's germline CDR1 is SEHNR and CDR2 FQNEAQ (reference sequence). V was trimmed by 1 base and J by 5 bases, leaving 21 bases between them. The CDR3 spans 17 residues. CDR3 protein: CASSLGGGTTGIHEQYF. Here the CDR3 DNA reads TGTGCCAGCAGCTTAGGGGGGGGTACTACAGGGATTCACGAGCAGTACTTC.

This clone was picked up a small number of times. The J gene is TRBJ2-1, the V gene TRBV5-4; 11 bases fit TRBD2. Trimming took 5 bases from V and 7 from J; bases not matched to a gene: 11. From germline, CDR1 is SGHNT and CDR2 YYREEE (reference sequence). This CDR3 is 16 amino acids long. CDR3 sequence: CASRPTSGRVKNEQFF. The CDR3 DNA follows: TGTGCCAGCAGACCCACTAGCGGGAGAGTAAAGAATGAGCAGTTCTTC.

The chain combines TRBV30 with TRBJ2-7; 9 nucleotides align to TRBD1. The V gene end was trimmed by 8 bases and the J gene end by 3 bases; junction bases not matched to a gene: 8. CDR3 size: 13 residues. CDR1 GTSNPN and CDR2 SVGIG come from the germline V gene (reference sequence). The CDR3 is CARAEGQGYEQYF. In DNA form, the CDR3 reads TGTGCCCGAGCGGAGGGACAGGGCTACGAGCAGTACTTC.

In DNA, the CDR3 is TGTGCCAGCGGTGGCTGGGGCCATAACTATGGCTACACCTTC. Its protein product is CASGGWGHNYGYTF. V gene TRBV11-3 combines with J gene TRBJ1-2; perhaps TRBD1 as D (5 bases). This CDR3 comprises 14 residues. The germline CDR1 and CDR2 sequences are SGHNT and YENEEA. The ends were cut back, 8 bases at V and 1 base at J, with 14 bases in the middle.

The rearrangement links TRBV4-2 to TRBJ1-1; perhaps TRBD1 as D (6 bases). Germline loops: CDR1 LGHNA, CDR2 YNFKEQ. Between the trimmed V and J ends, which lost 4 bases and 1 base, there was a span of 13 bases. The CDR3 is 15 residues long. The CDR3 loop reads CASSRGGGGNTEAFF. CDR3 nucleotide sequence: TGTGCCAGCAGCCGGGGAGGGGGGGGGAACACTGAAGCTTTCTTT.

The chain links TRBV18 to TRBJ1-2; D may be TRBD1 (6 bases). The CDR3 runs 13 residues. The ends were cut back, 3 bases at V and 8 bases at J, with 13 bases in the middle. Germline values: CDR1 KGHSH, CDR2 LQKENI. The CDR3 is CASSPKQGGGYTF. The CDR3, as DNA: TGTGCCAGCTCACCCAAACAGGGAGGGGGCTACACCTTC.

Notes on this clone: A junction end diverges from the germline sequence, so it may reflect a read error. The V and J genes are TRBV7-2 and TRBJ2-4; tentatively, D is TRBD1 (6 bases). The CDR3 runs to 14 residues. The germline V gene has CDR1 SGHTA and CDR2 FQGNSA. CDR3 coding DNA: TGTGCCAGCAGTCCTACCGGGCAGGGGAACAGTCAGTACTTC. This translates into CASSPTGQGNSQYF.

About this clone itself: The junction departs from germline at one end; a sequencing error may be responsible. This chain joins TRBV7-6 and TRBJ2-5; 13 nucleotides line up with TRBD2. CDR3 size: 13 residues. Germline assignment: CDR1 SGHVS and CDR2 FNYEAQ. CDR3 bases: TGTGCCAGCGTCGAACTAGCGGGAGGGCCGATCGACTTC. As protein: CASVELAGGPIDF.

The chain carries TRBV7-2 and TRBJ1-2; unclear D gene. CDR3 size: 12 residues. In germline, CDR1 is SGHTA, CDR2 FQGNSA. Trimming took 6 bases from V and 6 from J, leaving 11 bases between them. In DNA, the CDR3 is TGTGCCAGCAGTCCAACTAATAATGGCTACACCTTC. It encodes CASSPTNNGYTF.

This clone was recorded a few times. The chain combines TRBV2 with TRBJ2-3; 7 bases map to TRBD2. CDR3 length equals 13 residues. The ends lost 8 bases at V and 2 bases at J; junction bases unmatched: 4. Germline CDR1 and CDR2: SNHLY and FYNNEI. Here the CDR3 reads CASPRDYTDTQYF. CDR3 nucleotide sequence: TGTGCCAGCCCCCGGGACTACACAGATACGCAGTATTTT.

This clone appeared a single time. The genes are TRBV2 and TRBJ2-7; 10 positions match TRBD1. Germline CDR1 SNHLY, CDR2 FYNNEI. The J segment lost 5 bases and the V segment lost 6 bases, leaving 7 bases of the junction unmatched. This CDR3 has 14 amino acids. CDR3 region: CASRRTGGMNEQYF. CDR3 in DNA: TGTGCCAGCAGACGGACAGGGGGTATGAACGAGCAGTACTTC.

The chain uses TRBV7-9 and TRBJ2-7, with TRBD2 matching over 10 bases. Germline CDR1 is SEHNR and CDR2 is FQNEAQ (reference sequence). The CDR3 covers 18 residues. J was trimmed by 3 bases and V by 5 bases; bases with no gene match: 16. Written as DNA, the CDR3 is TGTGCCAGCAGCCGAGGACTAGCGGATAGCTGGAAGCGCTACGAGCAGTACTTC. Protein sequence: CASSRGLADSWKRYEQYF.

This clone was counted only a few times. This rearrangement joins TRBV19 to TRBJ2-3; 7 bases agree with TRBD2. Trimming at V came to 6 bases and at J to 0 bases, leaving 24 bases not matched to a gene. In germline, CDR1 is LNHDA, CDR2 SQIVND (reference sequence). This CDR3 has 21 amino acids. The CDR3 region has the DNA TGTGCCAGTAGCCACGGCGGAGCAGGCGGGGGACCGGGATCTAGCACAGATACGCAGTATTTT. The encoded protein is CASSHGGAGGGPGSSTDTQYF.

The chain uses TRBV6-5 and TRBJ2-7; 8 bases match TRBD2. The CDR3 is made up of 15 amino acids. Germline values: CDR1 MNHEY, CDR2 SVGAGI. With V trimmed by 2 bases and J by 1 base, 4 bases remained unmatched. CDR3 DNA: TGTGCCAGCAGTTACAGCGGGAGCGGGTCCTACGAGCAGTACTTC. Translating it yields CASSYSGSGSYEQYF.

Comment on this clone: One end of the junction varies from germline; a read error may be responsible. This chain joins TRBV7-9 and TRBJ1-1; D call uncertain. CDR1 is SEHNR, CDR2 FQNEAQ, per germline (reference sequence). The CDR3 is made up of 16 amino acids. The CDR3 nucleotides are TGTTCCAGCAGCTTAGCCCTAGAAGGTCGAGACACTGAAGCTTTCTTT. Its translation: CSSSLALEGRDTEAFF.

CDR3 protein: CASSETLGLAGTTSRYTQYF. Written as DNA, the CDR3 is TGTGCCAGCAGTGAAACTCTAGGACTAGCGGGAACAACCAGCCGATATACGCAGTATTTT. This sequence joins TRBV6-1 and TRBJ2-3; 12 bases are a match to TRBD2. Germline lookup yields CDR1 MNHNS and CDR2 SASEGT. Germline trimming cut 2 bases from V and 7 bases from J; bases unmatched to any gene: 19. The CDR3 has 20 residues.

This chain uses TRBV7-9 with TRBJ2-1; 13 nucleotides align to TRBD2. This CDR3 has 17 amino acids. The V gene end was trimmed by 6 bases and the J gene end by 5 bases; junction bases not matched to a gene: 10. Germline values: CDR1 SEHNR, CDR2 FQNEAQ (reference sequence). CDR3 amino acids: CASSLLAGGPLDNEQFF. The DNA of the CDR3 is TGTGCCAGCAGTTTACTAGCGGGAGGGCCGTTGGACAATGAGCAGTTCTTC.

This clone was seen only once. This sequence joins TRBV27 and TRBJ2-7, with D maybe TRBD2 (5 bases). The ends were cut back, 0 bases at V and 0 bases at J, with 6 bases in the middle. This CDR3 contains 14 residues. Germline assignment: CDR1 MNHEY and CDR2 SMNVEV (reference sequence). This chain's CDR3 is CASSLSAGSYEQYF. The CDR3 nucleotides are TGTGCCAGCAGTTTATCGGCGGGCTCCTACGAGCAGTACTTC.

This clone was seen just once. The DNA of the CDR3 is TGTGCCAGCAGCACCAGAATAGCGGACTACGAGCAGTACTTC. It specifies CASSTRIADYEQYF. J is TRBJ2-7 and V is TRBV11-3, with D perhaps matching TRBD2 (6 bases). This CDR3 region has 14 residues. Trimming left V 5 bases short and J 3 bases short, with 14 bases between. Germline CDR1 and CDR2: SGHNT and YENEEA.

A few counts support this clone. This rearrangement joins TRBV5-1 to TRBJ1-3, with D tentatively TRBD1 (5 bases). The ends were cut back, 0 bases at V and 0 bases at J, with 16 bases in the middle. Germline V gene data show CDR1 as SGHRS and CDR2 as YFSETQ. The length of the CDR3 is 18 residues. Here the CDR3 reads CASSLAGRAGASGNTIYF. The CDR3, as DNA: TGCGCCAGCAGCTTGGCAGGAAGAGCTGGGGCCTCTGGAAACACCATATATTTT.

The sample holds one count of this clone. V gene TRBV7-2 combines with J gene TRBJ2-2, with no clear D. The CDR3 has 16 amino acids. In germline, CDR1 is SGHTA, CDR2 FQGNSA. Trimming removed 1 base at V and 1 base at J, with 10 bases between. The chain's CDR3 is CASSLDSVLNTGELFF. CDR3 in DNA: TGTGCCAGCAGCTTAGATTCGGTCTTGAACACCGGGGAGCTGTTTTTT. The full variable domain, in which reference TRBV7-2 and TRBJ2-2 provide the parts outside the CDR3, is GAGVSQSPSNKVTEKGKDVELRCDPISGHTALYWYRQSLGQGLEFLIYFQGNSAPDKSGLPSDRFSAERTGGSVSTLTIQRTQQEDSAVYLCASSLDSVLNTGELFFGEGSRLTVL.

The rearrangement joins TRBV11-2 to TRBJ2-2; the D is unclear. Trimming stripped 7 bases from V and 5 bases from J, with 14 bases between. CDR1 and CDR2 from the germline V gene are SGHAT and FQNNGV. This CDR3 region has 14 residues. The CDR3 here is CASKLTVGTGELFF. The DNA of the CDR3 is TGTGCCAGCAAACTAACGGTTGGGACCGGGGAGCTGTTTTTT.